The clone carrying this TCR beta chain was counted at least ten times. Molecular barcoding with unique molecular identifiers was used for the TCRbeta library. Each CDR3 protein gets one entry after TCRdb re-called the PCR reads with MiXCR. The profile covers some 400,000 distinct CDR3 sequences, with roughly 22% appearing a single time and approximately 3.8% taken by the ten largest. This CDR3 comprises 16 residues. Trimming took off 5 bases at V and 2 bases at J, with 19 bases between the two ends. Germline V gene sequence: CDR1 DFQATT, CDR2 SNEGSKA (reference sequence). The data were obtained in a study of T-cell reconstitution after alpha-beta-depleted transplantation in children.

The receptor's source is a human donor who donated a stem cell graft to a child with acute myeloid leukemia. This chain links TRBV20-1 with TRBJ2-4; tentative D call: TRBD1 (6 bases). The sample here was PBMCs from the stem cell graft donor, taken from the stem cell graft. CDR3 nucleotide sequence: TGCAGTGCTGGACGGACAGACATCTTAACCAAAAACATTCAGTACTTC. It encodes CSAGRTDILTKNIQYF.